This passage covers 19 T cell receptor beta chains from one sample sequenced in a study of vaccination and CD4 T cells after COVID-19. CD4+ T cells that had been cultured provided DNA sequenced with the Oncomine TCR Beta short-read assay. Each CDR3 protein gets one entry after TCRdb re-called the PCR reads with MiXCR. Found here are over 10,000 distinct CDR3 sequences, approximately 57% of them singletons; the top ten hold more than 30%. Described treatment: roughly 11-day PBMC culture with coronavirus spike peptide pools or control peptides (ViraFEST assay). Their cognate antigens are unknown. The sequenced material came from CD4+ T cells from blood, cultured in vitro. All receptors come from a human donor who had recovered from COVID-19.

The V call is TRBV2, the J call TRBJ1-2; the match to TRBD1 covers 10 bases. The trim removed 7 bases at V and 8 bases at J, leaving 16 bases unmatched. CDR1 and CDR2 from the germline V gene are SNHLY and FYNNEI. This CDR3 is 16 amino acids long. CDR3 sequence (DNA): TGTGCCAGCATTAAGAGTGAGGACAGGGGGACGAAAGGCTACACCTTC. This codes for CASIKSEDRGTKGYTF.

CDR3: CASNPALGGNTEAFF. As DNA, the CDR3 is TGTGCCAGCAACCCTGCTCTTGGGGGTAACACTGAAGCTTTCTTT. This chain links TRBV28 with TRBJ1-1; maybe TRBD1 (5 bases). Between the trimmed V and J ends, which lost 7 bases and 2 bases, there was a span of 17 bases. CDR1 is MDHEN and CDR2 is SYDVKM in the germline V gene. CDR3 length: 15 amino acids. Based on the CDR3 plus reference TRBV28 and TRBJ1-1, the full variable domain is DVKVTQSSRYLVKRTGEKVFLECVQDMDHENMFWYRQDPGLGLRLIYFSYDVKMKEKGDIPEGYSVSREKKERFSLILESASTNQTSMYLCASNPALGGNTEAFFGQGTRLTVV.

The V call is TRBV11-3, the J call TRBJ2-5; D is unresolved. With 2 bases removed from V and 5 bases from J, the gap between germline ends came to 3 bases. Germline V lookup: CDR1 SGHNT, CDR2 YENEEA. The CDR3 runs 11 residues. The DNA for the CDR3 is TGTGCCAGCAGCTTATCGGAGACCCAGTACTTC. Amino acids: CASSLSETQYF. The whole variable domain, remainder taken from reference TRBV11-3 and TRBJ2-5, is EAGVVQSPRYKIIEKKQPVAFWCNPISGHNTLYWYLQNLGQGPELLIRYENEEAVDDSQLPKDRFSAERLKGVDSTLKIQPAELGDSAVYLCASSLSETQYFGPGTRLLVL.

The rearrangement links TRBV21-1 to TRBJ1-1; the table calls TRBD1, which could not be checked here. TRBV21-1 is a pseudogene locus. The CDR3 is 20 amino acids. The DNA for the CDR3 is TGTGCCAGCAGCAAATATGGGGCTCCGGGACACTTGACGAGGAACACTGAAGCTTTCTTT. It yields the protein CASSKYGAPGHLTRNTEAFF.

This clonotype appeared a few times. The V and J genes are TRBV27 and TRBJ2-5, with D perhaps TRBD1 (5 bases). With 2 bases removed from V and 5 bases from J, the gap between germline ends came to 12 bases. The CDR3 length is 14 residues. Germline CDR1 and CDR2: MNHEY and SMNVEV (reference sequence). The CDR3 spells CASSLTKSGETQYF. DNA of the CDR3: TGTGCCAGCAGTTTAACCAAGTCAGGGGAGACCCAGTACTTC.

The chain is built from TRBV19 and TRBJ2-7; 10 positions match TRBD2. CDR3 length equals 18 residues. The V gene end was trimmed by 4 bases and the J gene end by 7 bases; junction bases not matched to a gene: 19. Germline CDR1 is LNHDA and CDR2 is SQIVND (reference sequence). The CDR3 region has the DNA TGTGCCAGTAGTACCCGAGGGCCGCTAGCGGGAGAAGGCTATGAGCAGTACTTC. Its protein product is CASSTRGPLAGEGYEQYF.

This chain joins TRBV7-8 and TRBJ2-5; possible D gene TRBD2, 5 bases. Trimming removed 4 bases at V and 5 bases at J, with 17 bases between. Germline V CDR1 and CDR2: SGHVS, FQNEAQ. The CDR3 consists of 15 residues. The CDR3 here is CASSSTTGFGETQYF. In nucleotides, the CDR3 is TGTGCCAGCAGCTCAACAACGGGGTTCGGGGAGACCCAGTACTTC.

V usage is TRBV27 and J usage is TRBJ1-6; TRBD1 aligns across 8 bases. J lost 3 bases, V lost 6 bases, and 4 bases had no gene match. This CDR3 spans 15 amino acids. Germline V gene sequence: CDR1 MNHEY, CDR2 SMNVEV (reference sequence). Here the CDR3 reads CASSPGQVYNSPLHF. The CDR3 DNA is TGTGCCAGCAGCCCGGGACAGGTCTATAATTCACCCCTCCACTTT.

The rearrangement uses TRBV10-3 and TRBJ1-2; no clear D. The CDR3 sequence is 12 residues long. Germline CDR1 ENHRY, CDR2 SYGVKD. Trimming pared 6 bases from V and 4 bases from J, leaving 9 bases between. The CDR3 coding sequence is TGTGCCATCAGGAGGTTTATCTATGGCTACACCTTC. Translating it yields CAIRRFIYGYTF.

The chain employs TRBV20-1 and TRBJ2-4, with TRBD2 matching over 15 bases. Germline CDR1 and CDR2: DFQATT and SNEGSKA (reference sequence). This CDR3 has 19 residues. V gave up 3 bases and J gave up 0 bases; unmatched junction bases: 9. CDR3 DNA: TGCAGTGCTAGTGGGACTAGCGGGGGGACACCCCTAGCCAAAAACATTCAGTACTTC. The encoded protein is CSASGTSGGTPLAKNIQYF.

This rearrangement joins TRBV19 to TRBJ1-5; 8 nucleotides align to TRBD1. Per the germline V gene, CDR1 is LNHDA and CDR2 is SQIVND (reference sequence). The CDR3 runs 16 residues. After removal of 2 bases from V and 3 bases from J, the junction contained 6 bases not matched to a gene. In nucleotides, the CDR3 is TGTGCCAGTAGTATAAAAACAGGGGGGCTCAATCAGCCCCAGCATTTT. Amino acid sequence: CASSIKTGGLNQPQHF.

The V call is TRBV11-2, the J call TRBJ2-1; 7 bases map to TRBD2. Germline CDR1 is SGHAT and CDR2 is FQNNGV. The CDR3 contains 16 residues. Trimming took 3 bases from V and 7 from J; bases not matched to a gene: 12. The CDR3 sequence: CASSFRSGTTSNEQFF. In DNA, the CDR3 is TGTGCCAGCAGCTTCAGATCCGGGACTACCTCGAATGAGCAGTTCTTC.

CDR3 nucleotide sequence: TGTGCCAGCAGCTTTGTCCGACAGGCCTACGAGCAGTACTTC. Translation: CASSFVRQAYEQYF. V and J are TRBV7-2 and TRBJ2-7, with a tentative D call TRBD1 (6 bases). V lost 3 bases and J lost 2, with 11 bases in between. The CDR3 totals 14 residues. Germline CDR1 reads SGHTA; CDR2 reads FQGNSA.

This rearrangement joins TRBV19 to TRBJ1-1; no firm D call. Germline-derived CDR1 and CDR2 are LNHDA and SQIVND (reference sequence). V lost 2 bases to trimming and J lost 2 bases, with 15 bases between them. The CDR3 sequence is 16 residues long. CDR3 coding DNA: TGTGCCAGTAGTATATCCCGGGATAGGGCAAACACTGAAGCTTTCTTT. This sequence encodes CASSISRDRANTEAFF.

The chain uses TRBV20-1 and TRBJ2-7; 12 nucleotides line up with TRBD1. The germline V gene has CDR1 DFQATT and CDR2 SNEGSKA (reference sequence). V shed 2 bases and J 6 bases; nucleotides not matched to a gene: 5. The CDR3 is 14 residues long. The CDR3 sequence: CSARPGTGGSEQYF. The CDR3 bases are TGCAGTGCTAGACCCGGGACAGGGGGCTCCGAGCAGTACTTC.

The J gene is TRBJ2-6, the V gene TRBV24-1; 9 bases are shared with TRBD1. The CDR3 covers 17 residues. V shed 7 bases, J shed 0 bases, and the junction held 6 bases outside the gene matches. Per germline, CDR1 KGHDR and CDR2 SFDVKD. CDR3 bases: TGTGCCACCAGCCGCGGGACAGGGTTCTCTGGGGCCAACGTCCTGACTTTC. Protein sequence: CATSRGTGFSGANVLTF.

The CDR3 protein is CASSYESTGSNTGELFF. The CDR3 bases are TGTGCCAGCAGCTACGAATCCACAGGATCGAACACCGGGGAGCTGTTTTTT. The V call is TRBV7-9, the J call TRBJ2-2; possibly TRBD1 for D (5 bases). The CDR3 sequence is 17 residues long. Germline CDR1 and CDR2: SEHNR and FQNEAQ (reference sequence). The V gene lost 4 bases and the J gene lost 0 bases, with 15 bases spanning the gap.

The V gene is TRBV20-1, the J gene TRBJ2-7; 9 bases agree with TRBD2. The CDR3 runs 16 residues. Germline CDR1 and CDR2: DFQATT and SNEGSKA (reference sequence). V dropped 0 bases and J dropped 5; count of bases not matched to a gene: 11. The CDR3 nucleotides are TGCAGTGCTAGAGATCTTCCTAGCGGGATCATCGACGAGCAGTACTTC. Its protein is CSARDLPSGIIDEQYF.

The chain employs TRBV11-3 and TRBJ2-5; D is perhaps TRBD2 (7 bases). This CDR3 comprises 15 residues. V was pared by 5 bases and J by 5 bases, with 18 bases between. The germline V gene has CDR1 SGHNT and CDR2 YENEEA. CDR3 nucleotide sequence: TGTGCCAGCAGCAACGGCCGCGGGGGCCGGGAGACCCAGTACTTC. This encodes CASSNGRGGRETQYF. The full variable domain, with the rest looked up from reference TRBV11-3 and TRBJ2-5, is EAGVVQSPRYKIIEKKQPVAFWCNPISGHNTLYWYLQNLGQGPELLIRYENEEAVDDSQLPKDRFSAERLKGVDSTLKIQPAELGDSAVYLCASSNGRGGRETQYFGPGTRLLVL.